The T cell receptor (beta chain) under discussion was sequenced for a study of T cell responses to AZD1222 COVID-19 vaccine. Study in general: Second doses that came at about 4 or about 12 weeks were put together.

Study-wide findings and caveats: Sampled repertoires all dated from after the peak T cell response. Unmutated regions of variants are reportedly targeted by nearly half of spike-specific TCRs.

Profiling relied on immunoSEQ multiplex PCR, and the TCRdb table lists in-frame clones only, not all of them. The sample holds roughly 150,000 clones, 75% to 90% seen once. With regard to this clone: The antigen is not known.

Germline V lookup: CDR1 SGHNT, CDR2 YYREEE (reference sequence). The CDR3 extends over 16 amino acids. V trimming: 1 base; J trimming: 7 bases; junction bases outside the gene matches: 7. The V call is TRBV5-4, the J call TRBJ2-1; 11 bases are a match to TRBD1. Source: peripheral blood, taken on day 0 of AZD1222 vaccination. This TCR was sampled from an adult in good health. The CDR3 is CASSLRGQGALNEQFF. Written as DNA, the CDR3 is TGTGCCAGCAGCTTGCGCGGACAGGGGGCCTTAAATGAGCAGTTCTTC.